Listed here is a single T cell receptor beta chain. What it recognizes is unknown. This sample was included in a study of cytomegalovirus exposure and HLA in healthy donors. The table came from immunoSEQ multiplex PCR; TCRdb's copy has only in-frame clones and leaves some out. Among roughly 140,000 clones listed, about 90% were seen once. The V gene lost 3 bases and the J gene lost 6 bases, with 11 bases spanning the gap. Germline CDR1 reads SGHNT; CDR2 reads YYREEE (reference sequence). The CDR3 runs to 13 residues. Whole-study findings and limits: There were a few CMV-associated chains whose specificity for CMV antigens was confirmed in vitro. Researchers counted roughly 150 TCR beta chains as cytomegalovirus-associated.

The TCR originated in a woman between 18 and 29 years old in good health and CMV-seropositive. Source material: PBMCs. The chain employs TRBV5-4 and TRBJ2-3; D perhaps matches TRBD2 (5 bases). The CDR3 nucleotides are TGTGCCAGCAGCTCCCCCGGGGTTGATACGCAGTATTTT. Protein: CASSSPGVDTQYF.